The 19 T cell receptor beta chains in this list originate from one sample, sequenced in a study of blood T cell repertoires in COVID-19. Produced via immunoSEQ multiplex PCR; TCRdb's table is partial and in-frame only. Of 120,000 or so clones in the sample, about 81% were seen once. Sequenced sample: peripheral blood. These receptors were obtained from a woman aged 50 to 60 with acute or convalescent COVID-19.

The chain has TRBV27 and TRBJ1-5, with D unresolved. The CDR3 spans 12 residues. The V gene's germline CDR1 is MNHEY and CDR2 SMNVEV (reference sequence). The germline V and J ends were trimmed by 8 bases and 2 bases, with 7 bases remaining between them. The CDR3 sequence: CASRRGNQPQHF. CDR3 DNA sequence: TGTGCCAGCCGGAGGGGCAATCAGCCCCAGCATTTT.

This clone occurred once. The gene calls are TRBV7-9 and TRBJ1-2; 7 bases line up with TRBD1. This CDR3 has 14 residues. The J segment lost 4 bases and the V segment lost 5 bases, leaving 7 bases of the junction unmatched. The V gene's germline CDR1 is SEHNR and CDR2 FQNEAQ (reference sequence). CDR3 in DNA: TGTGCCAGCAGCCCTACCGGGACAGTCTATGGCTACACCTTC. Translating it yields CASSPTGTVYGYTF.

CDR3 DNA sequence: TGTGCCACCAGTGATTTATCCAAGGGGGATGGCTACACCTTC. Translated: CATSDLSKGDGYTF. This chain connects TRBV24-1 to TRBJ1-2; D possibly corresponds to TRBD1 (6 bases). The germline CDR1 and CDR2 sequences are KGHDR and SFDVKD. The CDR3 length is 14 residues. V was clipped by 1 base and J by 6 bases, with 11 bases between them.

This clone was counted only a few times. The V call is TRBV29-1, the J call TRBJ1-2; no reliable D call. This CDR3 is 13 amino acids long. Per the germline V gene, CDR1 is SQVTM and CDR2 is ANQGSEA. V lost 7 bases and J lost 8, with 20 bases in between. The CDR3 protein is CSASRGLHGGYTF. The CDR3 DNA reads TGCAGCGCATCAAGAGGATTACATGGAGGCTACACCTTC. The full variable domain, completed using reference TRBV29-1 and TRBJ1-2, is SAVISQKPSRDICQRGTSLTIQCQVDSQVTMMFWYRQQPGQSLTLIATANQGSEATYESGFVIDKFPISRPNLTFSTLTVSNMSPEDSSIYLCSASRGLHGGYTFGSGTRLTVV.

Of note for this clone: This same CDR3 is encoded by further DNA sequences in the sample. The chain combines TRBV9 with TRBJ1-5; D unresolved. With 0 bases removed from V and 5 bases from J, the gap between germline ends came to 6 bases. This CDR3 has 13 amino acids. Germline assignment: CDR1 SGDLS and CDR2 YYNGEE. The CDR3 bases are TGTGCCAGCAGCGTAGACCCAGATCAGCCCCAGCATTTT. Amino acids: CASSVDPDQPQHF.

The chain couples TRBV19 to TRBJ1-5, with a possible D match to TRBD1 (6 bases). V lost 5 bases to trimming and J lost 4 bases, with 12 bases between them. The germline gives CDR1 LNHDA, CDR2 SQIVND (reference sequence). The CDR3 sequence is 14 residues long. The CDR3: CASSFTGHNQPQHF. CDR3 nucleotide sequence: TGTGCCAGTAGTTTCACGGGACATAATCAGCCCCAGCATTTT.

The chain couples TRBV7-8 to TRBJ1-1; TRBD1 might be the D (6 bases). V was pared by 0 bases and J by 10 bases, with 15 bases between. CDR1 is SGHVS, CDR2 FQNEAQ, per germline. CDR3 size: 14 residues. The CDR3 nucleotides are TGTGCCAGCAGCTTAGCGCATCAGGGGAAGGGAGCTTTCTTT. Protein product: CASSLAHQGKGAFF.

This clone turned up a few times. The J gene is TRBJ2-7, the V gene TRBV7-6; 7 nucleotides agree with TRBD2. Looked up from germline, CDR1 is SGHVS and CDR2 is FNYEAQ. V was clipped by 1 base and J by 2 bases; unmatched bases: 5. This CDR3 region has 15 residues. This CDR3 is CASSLDAGEAYEQYF. The CDR3 coding sequence is TGTGCCAGCAGCTTAGATGCGGGGGAAGCCTACGAGCAGTACTTC.

CDR3 DNA: TGTGCCAGTAGGAGGGGGAGCACAGATACGCAGTATTTT. Amino acid sequence: CASRRGSTDTQYF. V is TRBV19 and J is TRBJ2-3; tentatively, D is TRBD1 (6 bases). Germline CDR1 reads LNHDA; CDR2 reads SQIVND (reference sequence). The CDR3 totals 13 residues. Trimming removed 6 bases at V and 0 bases at J, with 7 bases between.

This chain links TRBV10-1 with TRBJ2-2; 7 nucleotides match TRBD1. The germline V gene encodes CDR1 WNHNN and CDR2 SYGVQD (reference sequence). The CDR3 length is 14 residues. The trim removed 4 bases at V and 1 base at J, leaving 0 bases unmatched. The CDR3 coding sequence is TGCGCCAGCAGTGCAGGGGGGAACACCGGGGAGCTGTTTTTT. Translation gives CASSAGGNTGELFF.

The V call is TRBV4-2, the J call TRBJ1-1; maybe TRBD1 (6 bases). The CDR3 is 15 amino acids. Germline CDR1 is LGHNA and CDR2 is YNFKEQ. Trimming removed 4 bases at V and 1 base at J, with 13 bases between. The DNA for the CDR3 is TGTGCCAGCAGCCGAGTACAGGGACAGAACACTGAAGCTTTCTTT. Translated, it gives CASSRVQGQNTEAFF.

V usage is TRBV12-3 or TRBV12-4 and J usage is TRBJ1-2; 9 positions match TRBD1. Trimming took 2 bases from V and 6 from J; bases not matched to a gene: 1. The CDR3 has 13 amino acids. DNA for the CDR3: TGTGCCAGCAGTTTAAACAGGGGGCATGGCTACACCTTC. It codes for CASSLNRGHGYTF.

The chain links TRBV27 to TRBJ1-2; D gene ambiguous. Germline V CDR1 and CDR2: MNHEY, SMNVEV (reference sequence). The CDR3 extends over 15 amino acids. Trimming shortened V by 6 bases and J by 7 bases, and 21 bases separated the two germline ends. CDR3 residues: CASSRGWPFTLGYTF. Here the CDR3 DNA reads TGTGCCAGCAGCCGAGGGTGGCCCTTCACCCTTGGCTACACCTTC.

The V and J genes are TRBV6-6 and TRBJ2-5, with 7 nucleotides matching TRBD2. The CDR3 length is 14 residues. The ends lost 1 base at V and 2 bases at J; junction bases unmatched: 1. The germline V gene has CDR1 MNHNY and CDR2 SVGAGI (reference sequence). The CDR3, as DNA: TGTGCCAGCAGTTACTGGGGAGGGCAAGAGACCCAGTACTTC. It is translated as CASSYWGGQETQYF.

This clone was seen more than once but under ten times. The chain links TRBV11-3 to TRBJ2-3; no clear D gene. Germline loops: CDR1 SGHNT, CDR2 YENEEA. The germline V and J ends were trimmed by 6 bases and 3 bases, with 13 bases remaining between them. This CDR3 spans 14 amino acids. CDR3 region: CASSVTRYTDTQYF. The CDR3 DNA reads TGTGCCAGCAGTGTGACGAGGTATACAGATACGCAGTATTTT.

The rearrangement uses TRBV19 and TRBJ1-3; 8 bases line up with TRBD1. V lost 5 bases, J lost 4 bases, and 4 bases stayed unmatched. This CDR3 is built from 14 residues. In germline, CDR1 is LNHDA, CDR2 SQIVND (reference sequence). CDR3 region: CASSSRGRGNTIYF. CDR3 DNA: TGTGCCAGTAGTTCCAGGGGGCGAGGAAACACCATATATTTT.

V and J are TRBV5-4 and TRBJ2-7; 10 bases line up with TRBD1. The CDR3 length is 16 residues. CDR1 is SGHNT and CDR2 is YYREEE in the germline V gene (reference sequence). Trimming cost V 4 bases and J 2 bases; bases outside gene matches: 9. CDR3 in DNA: TGTGCCAGCAGCAACTCCGTGGGACAGGGGACCTACGAGCAGTACTTC. As protein: CASSNSVGQGTYEQYF.

A word on this clone: A junction end diverges from the germline sequence, so it may reflect a read error. The V gene is TRBV29-1, the J gene TRBJ2-1; D remains unclear. Germline CDR1 reads SQVTM; CDR2 reads ANQGSEA. This CDR3 spans 15 amino acids. The CDR3 bases are TGCAGCGTTGATCTTGCAAAATACTCCGACAATGAGCAGTTCTTC. Translation: CSVDLAKYSDNEQFF.

The V gene is TRBV5-1, the J gene TRBJ2-3; 9 nucleotides agree with TRBD2. Germline V gene data show CDR1 as SGHRS and CDR2 as YFSETQ. The CDR3 sequence is 14 residues long. Trimming took 4 bases from V and 5 from J; bases not matched to a gene: 5. CDR3 amino acids: CASSLAGLGDTQYF. For the CDR3, the DNA is TGCGCCAGCAGCCTAGCGGGACTGGGAGATACGCAGTATTTT. The variable domain in full, with the rest retrieved from reference TRBV5-1 and TRBJ2-3, is KAGVTQTPRYLIKTRGQQVTLSCSPISGHRSVSWYQQTPGQGLQFLFEYFSETQRNKGNFPGRFSGRQFSNSRSEMNVSTLELGDSALYLCASSLAGLGDTQYFGPGTRLTVL.